This entry concerns a single T cell receptor (beta chain). Its antigen is still unknown. This sample was included in a study of blood T cells in healthy people across ages. Broader study findings: Higher naive T cell percentage went strongly together with higher TCR beta diversity. Diversity estimated from one million T cells was considered an underestimate. Whereas aged donors had fewer naive CD4+ cells, long-lived donors had more of them and higher diversity. Any conclusive comparison of naive versus antigen-experienced cells was prevented by using unsorted PBMCs.

Sample-barcoded 5' priming and a J-beta primer mix drove a second PCR of about 6 to 11 cycles. One entry per CDR3 protein, called by TCRdb with MiXCR from the 5' RACE reads. The sample lists hundreds of thousands of distinct CDR3 sequences; roughly 43% were seen once. Deletions cut 3 bases from V and 2 bases from J, with 14 bases between. CDR3 length: 15 residues. Germline V lookup: CDR1 DFQATT, CDR2 SNEGSKA (reference sequence). The sequenced sample consisted of blood. The clonotype was recovered from a man older than 75 in good health. The chain couples TRBV20-1 to TRBJ1-5; no clear D gene. The CDR3 loop is CSARTDWAGNQPQHF. CDR3 in DNA: TGCAGTGCTAGGACGGACTGGGCCGGCAATCAGCCCCAGCATTTT.